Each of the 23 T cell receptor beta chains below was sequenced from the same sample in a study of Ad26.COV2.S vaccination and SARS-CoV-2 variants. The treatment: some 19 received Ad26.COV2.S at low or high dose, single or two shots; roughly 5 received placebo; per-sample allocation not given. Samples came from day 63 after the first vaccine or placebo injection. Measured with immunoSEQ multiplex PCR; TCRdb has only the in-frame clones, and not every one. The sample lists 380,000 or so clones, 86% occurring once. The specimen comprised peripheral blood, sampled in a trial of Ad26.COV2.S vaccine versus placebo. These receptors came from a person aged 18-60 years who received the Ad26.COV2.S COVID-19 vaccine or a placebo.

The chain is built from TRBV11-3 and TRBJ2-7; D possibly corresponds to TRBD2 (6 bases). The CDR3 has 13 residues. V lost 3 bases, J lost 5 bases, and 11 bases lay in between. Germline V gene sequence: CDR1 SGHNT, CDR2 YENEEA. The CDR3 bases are TGTGCCAGCAGCTTGGGCCCGGGGGACGAGCAGTACTTC. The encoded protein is CASSLGPGDEQYF.

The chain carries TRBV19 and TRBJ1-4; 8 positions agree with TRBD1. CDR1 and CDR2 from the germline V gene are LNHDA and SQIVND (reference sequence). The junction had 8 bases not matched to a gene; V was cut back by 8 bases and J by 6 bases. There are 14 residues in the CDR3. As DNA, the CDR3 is TGTGCCAGTCGCCGGCAGGGGGCCGATGAAAAACTGTTTTTT. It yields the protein CASRRQGADEKLFF.

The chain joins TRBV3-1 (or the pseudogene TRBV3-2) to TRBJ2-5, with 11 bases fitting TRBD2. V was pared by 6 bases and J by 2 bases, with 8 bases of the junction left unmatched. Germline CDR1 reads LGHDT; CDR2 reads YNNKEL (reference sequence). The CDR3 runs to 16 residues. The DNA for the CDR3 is TGTGCCAGCAGACTCCTAGCGGGAGGTCCACAAGAGACCCAGTACTTC. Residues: CASRLLAGGPQETQYF.

The CDR3 is CASSPGDATGELFF. The CDR3 DNA reads TGTGCCAGCTCACCTGGGGACGCCACCGGGGAGCTGTTTTTT. The chain combines TRBV18 with TRBJ2-2; D possibly uses TRBD1 or TRBD2 (5 bases each). The V and J ends lost 3 bases and 4 bases respectively, with 9 bases between them. Germline V CDR1 and CDR2: KGHSH, LQKENI. The CDR3 is made up of 14 amino acids.

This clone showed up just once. CDR3 sequence (DNA): TGTGCCACCAGCAGAGCCAGGGGGCGCCTCGGGGAGCTGTTTTTT. Translated, it gives CATSRARGRLGELFF. This rearrangement joins TRBV15 to TRBJ2-2; TRBD1 matches at 8 bases. The CDR3 length is 15 residues. V lost 1 base to trimming and J lost 7 bases; unmatched junction nucleotides: 5. CDR1 LNHNV and CDR2 YYDKDF come from the germline V gene (reference sequence).

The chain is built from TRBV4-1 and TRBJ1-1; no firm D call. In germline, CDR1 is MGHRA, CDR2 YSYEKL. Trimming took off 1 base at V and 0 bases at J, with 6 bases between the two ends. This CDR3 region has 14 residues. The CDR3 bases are TGCGCCAGCAGCCAAGTCGGGCTGAACACTGAAGCTTTCTTT. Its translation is CASSQVGLNTEAFF.

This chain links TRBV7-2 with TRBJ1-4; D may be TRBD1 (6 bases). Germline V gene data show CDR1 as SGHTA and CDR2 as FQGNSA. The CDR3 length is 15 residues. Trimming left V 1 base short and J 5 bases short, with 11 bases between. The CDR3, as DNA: TGTGCCAGCAGCTTAGAGGACAGAAACAATGAAAAACTGTTTTTT. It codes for CASSLEDRNNEKLFF.

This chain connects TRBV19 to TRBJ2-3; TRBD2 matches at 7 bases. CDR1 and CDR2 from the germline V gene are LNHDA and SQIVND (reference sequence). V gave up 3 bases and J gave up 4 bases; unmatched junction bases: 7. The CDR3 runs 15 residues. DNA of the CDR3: TGTGCCAGTAGTATGTTAGTGGCGGGAGCAGATACGCAGTATTTT. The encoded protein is CASSMLVAGADTQYF.

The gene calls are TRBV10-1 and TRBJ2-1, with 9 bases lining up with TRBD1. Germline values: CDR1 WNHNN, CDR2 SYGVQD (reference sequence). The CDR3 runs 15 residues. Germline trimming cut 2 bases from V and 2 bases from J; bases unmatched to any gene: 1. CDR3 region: CASSEGTGTYNEQFF. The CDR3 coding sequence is TGCGCCAGCAGTGAGGGGACAGGGACCTACAATGAGCAGTTCTTC.

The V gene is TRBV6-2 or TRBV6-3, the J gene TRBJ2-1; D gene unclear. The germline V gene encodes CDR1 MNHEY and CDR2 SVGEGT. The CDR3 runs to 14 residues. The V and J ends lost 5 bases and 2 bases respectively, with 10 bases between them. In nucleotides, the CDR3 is TGTGCCAGCAGTGGGCAGACTCCCTACAATGAGCAGTTCTTC. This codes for CASSGQTPYNEQFF.

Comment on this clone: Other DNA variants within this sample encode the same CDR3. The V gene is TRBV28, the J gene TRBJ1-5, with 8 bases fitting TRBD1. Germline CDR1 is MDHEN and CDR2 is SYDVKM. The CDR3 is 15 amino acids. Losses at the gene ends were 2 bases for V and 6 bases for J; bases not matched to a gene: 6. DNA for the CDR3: TGTGCCAGCAGTTTACCAACAGGGGGTGGTCAGCCCCAGCATTTT. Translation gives CASSLPTGGGQPQHF.

As DNA, the CDR3 is TGTGCCAGCAGCCACAAAGGGACAGGGGGGAACTTTGCAACTAATGAAAAACTGTTTTTT. This codes for CASSHKGTGGNFATNEKLFF. The chain is built from TRBV3-1 (or the pseudogene TRBV3-2) and TRBJ1-4, with 11 bases lining up with TRBD1. CDR3 length: 20 amino acids. In germline, CDR1 is LGHDT, CDR2 YNNKEL (reference sequence). With 3 bases clipped from V and 0 bases from J, the junction kept 12 bases outside the gene matches.

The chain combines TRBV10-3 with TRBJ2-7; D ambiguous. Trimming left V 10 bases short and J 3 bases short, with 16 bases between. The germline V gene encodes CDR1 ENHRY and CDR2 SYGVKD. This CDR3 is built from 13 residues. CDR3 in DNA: TGTGCCACCGCCCCTGGAAACAGCTACGAGCAGTACTTC. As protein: CATAPGNSYEQYF.

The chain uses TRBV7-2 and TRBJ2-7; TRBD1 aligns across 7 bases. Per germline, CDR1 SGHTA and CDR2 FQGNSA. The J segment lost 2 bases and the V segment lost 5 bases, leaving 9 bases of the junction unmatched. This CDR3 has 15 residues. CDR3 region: CASSPGTVVTYEQYF. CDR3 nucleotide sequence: TGTGCCAGCAGCCCGGGGACAGTCGTTACCTACGAGCAGTACTTC.

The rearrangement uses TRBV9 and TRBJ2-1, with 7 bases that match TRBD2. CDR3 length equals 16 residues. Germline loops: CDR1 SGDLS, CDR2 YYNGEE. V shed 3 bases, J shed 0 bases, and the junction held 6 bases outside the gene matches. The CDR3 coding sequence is TGTGCCAGCAGCGACAGCAGCGGGGCCTCCTACAATGAGCAGTTCTTC. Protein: CASSDSSGASYNEQFF.

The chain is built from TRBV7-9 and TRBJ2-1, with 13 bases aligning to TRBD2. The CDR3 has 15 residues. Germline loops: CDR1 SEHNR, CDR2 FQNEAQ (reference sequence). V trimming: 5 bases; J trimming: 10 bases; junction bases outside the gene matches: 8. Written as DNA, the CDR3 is TGTGCCAGCAGCCTAACTAGCGGGAGGGCCGGGGAGCAGTTCTTC. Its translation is CASSLTSGRAGEQFF.

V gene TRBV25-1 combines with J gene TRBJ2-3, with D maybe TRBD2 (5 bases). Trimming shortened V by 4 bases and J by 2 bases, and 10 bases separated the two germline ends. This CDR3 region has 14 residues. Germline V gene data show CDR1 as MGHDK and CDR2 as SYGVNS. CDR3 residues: CASSGEYSTDTQYF. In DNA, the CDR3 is TGTGCCAGCAGTGGGGAGTACTCCACAGATACGCAGTATTTT.

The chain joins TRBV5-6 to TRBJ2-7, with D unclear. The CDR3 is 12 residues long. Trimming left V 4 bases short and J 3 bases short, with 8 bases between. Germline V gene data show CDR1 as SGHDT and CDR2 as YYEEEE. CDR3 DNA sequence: TGTGCCAGCAGCGATGCCCACTACGAGCAGTACTTC. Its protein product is CASSDAHYEQYF.

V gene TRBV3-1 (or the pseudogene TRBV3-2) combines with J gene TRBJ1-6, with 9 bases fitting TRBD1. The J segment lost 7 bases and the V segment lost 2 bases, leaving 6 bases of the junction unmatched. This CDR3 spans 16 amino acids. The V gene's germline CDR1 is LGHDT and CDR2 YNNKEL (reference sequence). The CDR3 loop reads CASSQYRGQENSPLHF. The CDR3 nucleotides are TGTGCCAGCAGCCAATACAGGGGGCAGGAGAATTCACCCCTCCACTTT.

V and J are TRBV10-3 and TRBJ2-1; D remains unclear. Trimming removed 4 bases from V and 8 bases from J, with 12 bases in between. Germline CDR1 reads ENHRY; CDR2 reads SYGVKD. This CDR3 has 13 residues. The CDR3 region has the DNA TGTGCCATCAGTGGTACTCTTTCTTATGAGCAGTTCTTC. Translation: CAISGTLSYEQFF.

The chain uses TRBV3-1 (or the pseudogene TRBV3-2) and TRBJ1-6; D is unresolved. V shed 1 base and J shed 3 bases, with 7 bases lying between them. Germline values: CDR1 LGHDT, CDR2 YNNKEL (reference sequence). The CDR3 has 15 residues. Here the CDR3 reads CASSQGNGYNSPLHF. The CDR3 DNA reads TGTGCCAGCAGCCAAGGTAACGGCTATAATTCACCCCTCCACTTT.

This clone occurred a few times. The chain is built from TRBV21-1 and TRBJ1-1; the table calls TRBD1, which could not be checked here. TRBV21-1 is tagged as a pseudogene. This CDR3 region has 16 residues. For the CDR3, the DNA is TGTGCCAGCAGCAAACGGGGAACAGGGGATGGCACTGAAGCTTTCTTT. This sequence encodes CASSKRGTGDGTEAFF.

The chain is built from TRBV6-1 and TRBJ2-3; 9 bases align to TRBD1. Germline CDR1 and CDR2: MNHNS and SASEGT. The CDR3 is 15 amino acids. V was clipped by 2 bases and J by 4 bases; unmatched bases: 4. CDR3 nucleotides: TGTGCCAGCAGTGAAAGGGACAGGGCGGCAGATACGCAGTATTTT. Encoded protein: CASSERDRAADTQYF.